The clone carrying this TCR beta chain was picked up many times. V lost 7 bases and J 9 bases, leaving 10 bases between the germline ends. The V gene's germline CDR1 is MDHEN and CDR2 SYDVKM. The length of the CDR3 is 11 residues. Authors' data handling: Cell counts per sample came from amplifying reference gene primers. Profiled with immunoSEQ multiplex PCR; TCRdb holds only in-frame clones, not every one. That table supplies the V and J calls and clone size; D and trimming were determined from the DNA. The sample gives 90,000 to 120,000 clones, about three quarters of which show up once; 1.5% to 2% is in the top ten. This specimen belongs to a study of blood T cell repertoires in COVID-19. Whole-study context: The United States, Italy and Spain were the sources of the acute and convalescent COVID-19 samples.

Sequencing was performed on peripheral blood. The rearrangement joins TRBV28 to TRBJ1-5, with D possibly TRBD1 on 5 matching bases. This sequence originates from a woman aged 40 to 50 with acute or convalescent COVID-19. Here the CDR3 DNA reads TGTGCCAGCACCCTTAGGGGGCCCCAGCATTTT. Its protein is CASTLRGPQHF. The full variable domain, in which reference TRBV28 and TRBJ1-5 provide the parts outside the CDR3, is DVKVTQSSRYLVKRTGEKVFLECVQDMDHENMFWYRQDPGLGLRLIYFSYDVKMKEKGDIPEGYSVSREKKERFSLILESASTNQTSMYLCASTLRGPQHFGDGTRLSIL.